This entry concerns a single T cell receptor (beta chain). Its matching antigen is unknown. Amplification used 60 Vbeta primers and 13 Jbeta primers. Sequenced by immunoSEQ multiplex PCR; TCRdb stores in-frame clones only, minus some. The repertoire holds 160,000 or so clones, with around 73% as singletons. The V segment lost 5 bases and the J segment 6 bases; nucleotides outside the gene matches: 9. Per germline, CDR1 GTSNPN and CDR2 SVGIG (reference sequence). The CDR3 has 16 residues. This sample was taken from a study of cytomegalovirus exposure and HLA in healthy donors. Overall study findings and caveats: Previous analysis showed most TCR beta V segments were productive about 87% or about 30% of the time. Reportedly, diagnosis of cytomegalovirus status by the classifier showed high specificity and sensitivity. Analyzed later, association rates of TCRs varied across HLA loci, with DRB1 most and HLA-C fewest. Later on, a genetic analysis was performed. It linked a missense variant in DCLRE1C with V- and J-gene trimming of TCR beta.

The TCR sequence derives from a male donor in good health and CMV-seronegative. The chain couples TRBV30 to TRBJ2-1; the match to TRBD2 covers 14 bases. Specimen: PBMCs. The CDR3 sequence is CAWENPGLAGVNEQFF. CDR3 bases: TGTGCCTGGGAAAATCCGGGACTAGCGGGAGTCAATGAGCAGTTCTTC.